This TCR beta chain was recovered during a study of T cell responses to AZD1222 COVID-19 vaccine. Overall study findings and caveats: Most donors were white British, females outnumbered males, and clonal diversity was possibly underestimated.

The CDR3 is made up of 15 amino acids. V was cut by 1 base and J by 2 bases, with 12 bases left in between. From germline, CDR1 is SEHNR and CDR2 FQNEAQ (reference sequence). This clone was counted once. Its antigen is still unknown. The protocol was immunoSEQ multiplex PCR, while the TCRdb copy is restricted to in-frame clones and leaves out a portion. Here the sample spans 120,000 or so clones, about 87% being singletons. The chain combines TRBV7-9 with TRBJ2-7; D remains unclear. The source was peripheral blood, collected on day 0 of AZD1222 vaccination. This clonotype was sampled from an adult in good health. CDR3: CASSLGVGRTYEQYF. The CDR3 DNA reads as TGTGCCAGCAGCTTAGGTGTAGGCAGGACCTACGAGCAGTACTTC.